The rows below give T cell receptor beta chains drawn from one sample of a study of T-cell reconstitution after alpha-beta-depleted transplantation in children. One entry per CDR3 protein results from TCRdb running MiXCR on the PCR reads. The data show nearly 350,000 distinct CDR3 sequences, 15% to 20% seen once. Material: PBMCs, mostly from graft donor cells, obtained 360 days after TCRalphabeta/CD19-depleted stem cell transplant. Every receptor here comes from a male patient aged 2 to 10 who had a stem cell transplant for acute lymphoblastic leukemia, so the T cells may come from the graft donor. Each CDR3 is given with its conserved first and last residue. D genes are given only for firm matches. Not all rows give a size; the values are once, few, many and, for expanded clones, a class.

d_gene: TRBD1
v_gene: TRBV4-1
j_gene: TRBJ2-1
abundance: .
CDR3nt: TGCGCCAGCAGCCAAGGGACAGGAGAATACAATGAGCAGTTCTTC
CDR3aa: CASSQGTGEYNEQFF

d_gene: TRBD1
v_gene: TRBV7-2
j_gene: TRBJ1-2
abundance: few
CDR3nt: TGTGCCAGCAGCGAAATCACAGGGGCCGGCGGCTACACCTTC
CDR3aa: CASSEITGAGGYTF

d_gene: .
v_gene: TRBV4-1
j_gene: TRBJ2-7
abundance: many
CDR3nt: TGCGCCAGCAGCCAAGAAACAGCTTCCTACGAGCAGTACTTC
CDR3aa: CASSQETASYEQYF

d_gene: .
v_gene: TRBV5-1
j_gene: TRBJ2-1
abundance: .
CDR3nt: TGCGCCAGCAGCACGGGACATGGGATGGATGAGCAGTTCTTC
CDR3aa: CASSTGHGMDEQFF

d_gene: .
v_gene: TRBV4-3
j_gene: TRBJ2-7
abundance: many
CDR3nt: TGCGCCAGCAGCCAAGATCTAGTGGCCCTGGGGTACGAGCAGTACTTC
CDR3aa: CASSQDLVALGYEQYF

d_gene: TRBD1
v_gene: TRBV7-2
j_gene: TRBJ1-5
abundance: .
CDR3nt: TGTGCCAGCAGCTCCCCGCGGGGACAGGGCAATCAGCCCCAGCATTTT
CDR3aa: CASSSPRGQGNQPQHF

d_gene: .
v_gene: TRBV6-5
j_gene: TRBJ2-3
abundance: few
CDR3nt: TGTGCCAGCAGTTACAGGATCTCAAGCACAGATACGCAGTATTTT
CDR3aa: CASSYRISSTDTQYF

d_gene: .
v_gene: TRBV6-5
j_gene: TRBJ2-2
abundance: .
CDR3nt: TGTGCCAGCAGTTACGGGCAGTACACCGGGGAGCTGTTTTTT
CDR3aa: CASSYGQYTGELFF

d_gene: .
v_gene: TRBV15
j_gene: TRBJ2-5
abundance: few
CDR3nt: TGTGCCACCAGCCGCCAAGAGACCCAGTACTTC
CDR3aa: CATSRQETQYF

d_gene: TRBD2
v_gene: TRBV20-1
j_gene: TRBJ2-5
abundance: many
CDR3nt: TGCAGTGCTGCACTAGCGGGAGGTTTTCAAGAGACCCAGTACTTC
CDR3aa: CSAALAGGFQETQYF

d_gene: .
v_gene: TRBV20-1
j_gene: TRBJ2-3
abundance: .
CDR3nt: TGCAGTGCTAGAGTAACGGGACTGACCACAGATACGCAGTATTTT
CDR3aa: CSARVTGLTTDTQYF

d_gene: .
v_gene: TRBV29-1
j_gene: TRBJ2-3
abundance: many
CDR3nt: TGCAGCGTTGCCTCTTTAAGGCTGACGGGCACAGATACGCAGTATTTT
CDR3aa: CSVASLRLTGTDTQYF

d_gene: .
v_gene: TRBV11-2
j_gene: TRBJ2-3
abundance: many
CDR3nt: TGTGCCAGCAGCTTAGAGCGACTAGGCGGTACGCAGTATTTT
CDR3aa: CASSLERLGGTQYF

d_gene: TRBD2
v_gene: TRBV10-3
j_gene: TRBJ2-1
abundance: .
CDR3nt: TGTGCCATCTCGCCCTTCGCGGGGGGCTCCTACAATGAGCAGTTCTTC
CDR3aa: CAISPFAGGSYNEQFF

d_gene: TRBD1
v_gene: TRBV7-9
j_gene: TRBJ1-3
abundance: few
CDR3nt: TGTGCCAGCAGCTTGGACAGGGATGGAAACACCATATATTTT
CDR3aa: CASSLDRDGNTIYF

d_gene: .
v_gene: TRBV11-2
j_gene: TRBJ1-5
abundance: .
CDR3nt: TGTGCCAGCAGCTTAGAGGAACAGGCCGACAACCCCGGACAGCCCCAGCATTTT
CDR3aa: CASSLEEQADNPGQPQHF

d_gene: TRBD2
v_gene: TRBV30
j_gene: TRBJ2-7
abundance: few
CDR3nt: TGTGCCTGGAGTGAGGACGGGGGGACCTACGAGCAGTACTTC
CDR3aa: CAWSEDGGTYEQYF

d_gene: .
v_gene: TRBV3-1
j_gene: TRBJ2-3
abundance: few
CDR3nt: TGTGCCAGCAGCCAATTGTCAAGGAGGCAGTATTTT
CDR3aa: CASSQLSRRQYF

d_gene: .
v_gene: TRBV6-2/TRBV6-3
j_gene: TRBJ1-1
abundance: .
CDR3nt: TGTGCCAGCAGTAACGGTAGGGCTTGGACTGAAGCTTTCTTT
CDR3aa: CASSNGRAWTEAFF

d_gene: .
v_gene: TRBV28
j_gene: TRBJ1-1
abundance: .
CDR3nt: TGTGCCAGCAGTTTCCAGGCGGGCGGAGGGAACACTGAAGCTTTCTTT
CDR3aa: CASSFQAGGGNTEAFF

d_gene: TRBD2
v_gene: TRBV12-3/TRBV12-4
j_gene: TRBJ2-2
abundance: few
CDR3nt: TGTGCCACCCCCAGGCCCATAGCGGGAGGTAGCACCGGGGAGCTGTTTTTT
CDR3aa: CATPRPIAGGSTGELFF

d_gene: .
v_gene: TRBV11-2
j_gene: TRBJ2-7
abundance: few
CDR3nt: TGTGCCAGCAGCTTAGTACTAGGGGGGGGCTACGAGCAGTACTTC
CDR3aa: CASSLVLGGGYEQYF

d_gene: .
v_gene: TRBV28
j_gene: TRBJ2-2
abundance: once
CDR3nt: TGTGCCAGCAGTACGTTAGCGGCGAACACCGGGGAGCTGTTTTTT
CDR3aa: CASSTLAANTGELFF

d_gene: TRBD2
v_gene: TRBV11-2
j_gene: TRBJ2-1
abundance: .
CDR3nt: TGTGCCAGCAGCTGGGCTAGCGGGAGAACAAACTCCTACAATGAGCAGTTCTTC
CDR3aa: CASSWASGRTNSYNEQFF

d_gene: .
v_gene: TRBV28
j_gene: TRBJ2-1
abundance: many
CDR3nt: TGTGCCAGCAGCCGAGTGACCGATGAGCAGTTCTTC
CDR3aa: CASSRVTDEQFF

d_gene: .
v_gene: TRBV12-3/TRBV12-4
j_gene: TRBJ2-3
abundance: .
CDR3nt: TGTGCCAGCAGTTTAGTGGCAGGGAGTGCAGATACGCAGTATTTT
CDR3aa: CASSLVAGSADTQYF

d_gene: .
v_gene: TRBV6-1
j_gene: TRBJ1-1
abundance: many
CDR3nt: TGTGCCAGCATTGTGACAGAATTGAACACTGAAGCTTTCTTT
CDR3aa: CASIVTELNTEAFF

d_gene: TRBD2
v_gene: TRBV28
j_gene: TRBJ2-1
abundance: few
CDR3nt: TGTGCCAGCAGCCCCGGGACTAGCGGGAGTTGGGGACTATACAATGAGCAGTTCTTC
CDR3aa: CASSPGTSGSWGLYNEQFF

d_gene: .
v_gene: TRBV10-3
j_gene: TRBJ1-1
abundance: many
CDR3nt: TGTGCCATCAGTGAGTCGGACCGAAACACTGAAGCTTTCTTT
CDR3aa: CAISESDRNTEAFF

d_gene: TRBD1
v_gene: TRBV20-1
j_gene: TRBJ1-2
abundance: .
CDR3nt: TGCAGTGCTAGATCGCCCCGAACAGGGGATGGCTACACCTTC
CDR3aa: CSARSPRTGDGYTF

d_gene: .
v_gene: TRBV5-5
j_gene: TRBJ2-1
abundance: .
CDR3nt: TGTGCCAGCCTCGAATCAGTCCACAATGAGCAGTTCTTC
CDR3aa: CASLESVHNEQFF

d_gene: .
v_gene: TRBV5-1
j_gene: TRBJ1-1
abundance: .
CDR3nt: TGCGCCAGCAGCCCGTGGGACACCGCAAACACTGAAGCTTTCTTT
CDR3aa: CASSPWDTANTEAFF

d_gene: .
v_gene: TRBV9
j_gene: TRBJ2-1
abundance: few
CDR3nt: TGTGCCAGCAGCGTAGGCAGGACCCGGGCCTTCTACAATGAGCAGTTCTTC
CDR3aa: CASSVGRTRAFYNEQFF

d_gene: .
v_gene: TRBV4-3
j_gene: TRBJ2-3
abundance: few
CDR3nt: TGCGCCAGCAGCCAAGTGACTAGGGGCACAGATACGCAGTATTTT
CDR3aa: CASSQVTRGTDTQYF

d_gene: TRBD1
v_gene: TRBV6-1
j_gene: TRBJ1-1
abundance: .
CDR3nt: TGTGCCAGCACCGCGGACAGGGTGGCCACTGAAGCTTTCTTT
CDR3aa: CASTADRVATEAFF

d_gene: TRBD1
v_gene: TRBV18
j_gene: TRBJ1-6
abundance: once
CDR3nt: TGTGCCAGCTCAAGCCGGACAGGGCGCAATTCACCCCTCCACTTT
CDR3aa: CASSSRTGRNSPLHF

d_gene: .
v_gene: TRBV15
j_gene: TRBJ2-1
abundance: few
CDR3nt: TGTGCCACCAGCAGAGTTGGTGCCCGTCAGAGAGATGAGCAGTTCTTC
CDR3aa: CATSRVGARQRDEQFF

d_gene: TRBD2
v_gene: TRBV28
j_gene: TRBJ2-1
abundance: .
CDR3nt: TGTGCCAGCAGTTTACTCGTGACTAGCGGGATAGGATATGAGCAGTTCTTC
CDR3aa: CASSLLVTSGIGYEQFF

d_gene: TRBD1
v_gene: TRBV6-5
j_gene: TRBJ1-6
abundance: once
CDR3nt: TGTGCCAGCAGCTACGGACAGGGCTTGGATTCACCCCTCCACTTT
CDR3aa: CASSYGQGLDSPLHF

d_gene: .
v_gene: TRBV4-3
j_gene: TRBJ2-5
abundance: .
CDR3nt: TGCGCCAGCAGCCAAGATGCGCGAGGGGGGACCCAGTACTTC
CDR3aa: CASSQDARGGTQYF

d_gene: .
v_gene: TRBV6-1
j_gene: TRBJ2-7
abundance: .
CDR3nt: TGTGCCAGCACCAAAGGGTCTCTCGATTCCTACGAGCAGTACTTC
CDR3aa: CASTKGSLDSYEQYF

d_gene: TRBD2
v_gene: TRBV9
j_gene: TRBJ2-5
abundance: few
CDR3nt: TGTGCCAGCAGCGAGGGGAAGGTTAGCGGGAGTGGCGAGACCCAGTACTTC
CDR3aa: CASSEGKVSGSGETQYF

d_gene: .
v_gene: TRBV7-2
j_gene: TRBJ2-2
abundance: .
CDR3nt: TGTGCCAGCAGCTTACTCCTACCCGGGGAGCTGTTTTTT
CDR3aa: CASSLLLPGELFF

d_gene: .
v_gene: TRBV4-2
j_gene: TRBJ2-7
abundance: .
CDR3nt: TGTGCCAGCGGGCGGGCGGGACTTTACGAGCAGTACTTC
CDR3aa: CASGRAGLYEQYF

d_gene: .
v_gene: TRBV29-1
j_gene: TRBJ2-5
abundance: .
CDR3nt: TGCAGCGTTGACAGGGGCCAAGAGACCCAGTACTTC
CDR3aa: CSVDRGQETQYF

d_gene: TRBD2
v_gene: TRBV20-1
j_gene: TRBJ2-1
abundance: few
CDR3nt: TGCAGTGCTAGAGCACCCGGGAGGGCCCACGCGAATGAGCAGTTCTTC
CDR3aa: CSARAPGRAHANEQFF

d_gene: TRBD1
v_gene: TRBV7-2
j_gene: TRBJ2-5
abundance: few
CDR3nt: TGTGCCAGCAGCTTAGCGTGGGGACAGGGTGAAGAGACCCAGTACTTC
CDR3aa: CASSLAWGQGEETQYF

d_gene: .
v_gene: TRBV5-1
j_gene: TRBJ2-7
abundance: many
CDR3nt: TGCGCCAGCAGCTCGGGTTCCTACGAGCAGTACTTC
CDR3aa: CASSSGSYEQYF

d_gene: TRBD2
v_gene: TRBV4-3
j_gene: TRBJ2-1
abundance: few
CDR3nt: TGCGCCAGCAGCCCCCCTAGCGCGGGGGACTACAATGAGCAGTTCTTC
CDR3aa: CASSPPSAGDYNEQFF

d_gene: .
v_gene: TRBV29-1
j_gene: TRBJ2-1
abundance: many
CDR3nt: TGCAGCGGAGAAGGCCTAACGGGCTCCTACAATGAGCAGTTCTTC
CDR3aa: CSGEGLTGSYNEQFF

d_gene: .
v_gene: TRBV9
j_gene: TRBJ2-1
abundance: many
CDR3nt: TGTGCCAGCAACCCCTCGGGCGGGAAGTCCTACAATGAGCAGTTCTTC
CDR3aa: CASNPSGGKSYNEQFF

d_gene: TRBD2
v_gene: TRBV5-1
j_gene: TRBJ2-2
abundance: .
CDR3nt: TGCGCCAGCAGCTTGGCCCCTAGCGGGTTGAACACCGGGGAGCTGTTTTTT
CDR3aa: CASSLAPSGLNTGELFF

d_gene: TRBD1
v_gene: TRBV18
j_gene: TRBJ2-7
abundance: many
CDR3nt: TGTGCCAGCTCAGACAGACAGGGTGCGTACGAGCAGTACTTC
CDR3aa: CASSDRQGAYEQYF

d_gene: .
v_gene: TRBV5-6
j_gene: TRBJ2-5
abundance: few
CDR3nt: TGTGCCAGCAGCTTGCTTAGTCCCCAAGAGACCCAGTACTTC
CDR3aa: CASSLLSPQETQYF

d_gene: TRBD2
v_gene: TRBV4-2
j_gene: TRBJ2-1
abundance: .
CDR3nt: TGTGCCAGCAGCCATGACCAGGGGGGACTAGCGGGAGGCGACCCTTACAATGAGCAGTTCTTC
CDR3aa: CASSHDQGGLAGGDPYNEQFF

d_gene: .
v_gene: TRBV4-3
j_gene: TRBJ2-6
abundance: many
CDR3nt: TGCGCCAGCAGCCTCAGGGAAACTGGGGCCAACGTCCTGACTTTC
CDR3aa: CASSLRETGANVLTF

d_gene: TRBD2
v_gene: TRBV29-1
j_gene: TRBJ2-7
abundance: few
CDR3nt: TGCAGCGTTGAGACTACTAGCGGGAGAGCCTTCTACGAGCAGTACTTC
CDR3aa: CSVETTSGRAFYEQYF